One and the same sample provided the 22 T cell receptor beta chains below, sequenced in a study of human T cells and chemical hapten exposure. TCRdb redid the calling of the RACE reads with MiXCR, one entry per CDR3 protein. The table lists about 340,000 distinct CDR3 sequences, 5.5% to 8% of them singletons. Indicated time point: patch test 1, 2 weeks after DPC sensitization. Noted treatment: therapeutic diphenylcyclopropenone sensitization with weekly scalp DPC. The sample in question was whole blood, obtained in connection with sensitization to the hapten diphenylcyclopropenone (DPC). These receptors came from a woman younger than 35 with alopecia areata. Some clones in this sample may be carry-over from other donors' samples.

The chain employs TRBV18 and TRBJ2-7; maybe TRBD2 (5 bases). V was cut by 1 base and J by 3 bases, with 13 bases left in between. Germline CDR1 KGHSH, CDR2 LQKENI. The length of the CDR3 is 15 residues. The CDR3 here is CASSPRARVHYEQYF. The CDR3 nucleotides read TGTGCCAGCTCACCACGGGCGAGGGTCCACTACGAGCAGTACTTC.

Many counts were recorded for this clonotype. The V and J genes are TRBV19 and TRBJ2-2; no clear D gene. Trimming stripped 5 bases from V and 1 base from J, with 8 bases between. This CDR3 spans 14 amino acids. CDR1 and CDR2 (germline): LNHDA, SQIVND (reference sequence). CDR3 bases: TGTGCCAGTAGTCCCCGACAGAACACCGGGGAGCTGTTTTTT. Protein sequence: CASSPRQNTGELFF.

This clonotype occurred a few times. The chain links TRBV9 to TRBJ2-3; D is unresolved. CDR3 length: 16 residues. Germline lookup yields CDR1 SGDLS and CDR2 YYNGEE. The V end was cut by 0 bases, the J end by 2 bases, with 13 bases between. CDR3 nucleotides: TGTGCCAGCAGCGTAGATTCCTGGGGAAACACAGATACGCAGTATTTT. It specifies CASSVDSWGNTDTQYF. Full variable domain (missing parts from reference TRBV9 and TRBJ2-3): DSGVTQTPKHLITATGQRVTLRCSPRSGDLSVYWYQQSLDQGLQFLIQYYNGEERAKGNILERFSAQQFPDLHSELNLSSLELGDSALYFCASSVDSWGNTDTQYFGPGTRLTVL.

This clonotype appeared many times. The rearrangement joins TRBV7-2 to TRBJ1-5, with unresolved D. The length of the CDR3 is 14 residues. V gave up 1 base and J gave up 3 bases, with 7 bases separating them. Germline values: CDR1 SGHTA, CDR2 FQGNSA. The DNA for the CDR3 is TGTGCCAGCAGCTTAGGACTTACCAATCAGCCCCAGCATTTT. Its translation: CASSLGLTNQPQHF.

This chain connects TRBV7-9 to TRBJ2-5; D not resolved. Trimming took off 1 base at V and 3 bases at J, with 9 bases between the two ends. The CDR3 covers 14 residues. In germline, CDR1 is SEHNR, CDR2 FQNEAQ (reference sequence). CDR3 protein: CASSLGTLKETQYF. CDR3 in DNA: TGTGCCAGCAGCTTAGGAACCCTCAAAGAGACCCAGTACTTC.

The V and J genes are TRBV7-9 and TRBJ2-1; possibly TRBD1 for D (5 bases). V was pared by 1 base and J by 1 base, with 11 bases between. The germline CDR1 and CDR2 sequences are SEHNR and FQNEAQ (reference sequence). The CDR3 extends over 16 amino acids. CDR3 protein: CASSLGAGLSYNEQFF. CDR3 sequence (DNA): TGTGCCAGCAGCTTAGGGGCAGGGTTGTCCTACAATGAGCAGTTCTTC.

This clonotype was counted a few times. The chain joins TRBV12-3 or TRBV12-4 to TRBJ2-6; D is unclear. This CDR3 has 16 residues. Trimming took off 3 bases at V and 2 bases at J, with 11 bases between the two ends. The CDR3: CASSFRSEAGANVLTF. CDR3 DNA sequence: TGTGCCAGCAGTTTCAGAAGCGAGGCTGGGGCCAACGTCCTGACTTTC.

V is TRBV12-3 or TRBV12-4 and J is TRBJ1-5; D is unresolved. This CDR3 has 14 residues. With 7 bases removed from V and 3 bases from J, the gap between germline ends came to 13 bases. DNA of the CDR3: TGTGCCAGCACCTATGGACGGTTCAATCAGCCCCAGCATTTT. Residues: CASTYGRFNQPQHF.

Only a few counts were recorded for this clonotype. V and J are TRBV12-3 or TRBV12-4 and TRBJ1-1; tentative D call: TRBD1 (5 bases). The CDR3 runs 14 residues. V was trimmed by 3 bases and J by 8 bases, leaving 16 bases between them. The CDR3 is CASSLAGSTGEAFF. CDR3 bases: TGTGCCAGCAGTTTGGCAGGGTCAACCGGGGAAGCTTTCTTT.

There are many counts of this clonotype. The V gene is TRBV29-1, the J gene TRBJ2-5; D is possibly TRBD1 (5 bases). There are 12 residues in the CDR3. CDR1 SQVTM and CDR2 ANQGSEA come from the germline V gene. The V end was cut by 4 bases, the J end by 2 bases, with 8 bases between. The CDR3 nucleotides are TGCAGCGTTGGACAGATACAAGAGACCCAGTACTTC. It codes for CSVGQIQETQYF.

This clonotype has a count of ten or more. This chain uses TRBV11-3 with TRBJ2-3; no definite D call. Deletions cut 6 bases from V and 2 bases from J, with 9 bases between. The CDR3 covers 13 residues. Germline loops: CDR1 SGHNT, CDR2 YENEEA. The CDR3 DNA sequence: TGTGCCAGCAGTCTTCTTTTCACAGATACGCAGTATTTT. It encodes CASSLLFTDTQYF. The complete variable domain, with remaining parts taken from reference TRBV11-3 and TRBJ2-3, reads EAGVVQSPRYKIIEKKQPVAFWCNPISGHNTLYWYLQNLGQGPELLIRYENEEAVDDSQLPKDRFSAERLKGVDSTLKIQPAELGDSAVYLCASSLLFTDTQYFGPGTRLTVL.

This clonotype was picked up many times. The CDR3 region is CASWDRGTDTQYF. CDR3 bases: TGTGCCAGCTGGGACAGGGGTACAGATACGCAGTATTTT. This chain uses TRBV2 with TRBJ2-3, with TRBD1 matching over 10 bases. Germline V gene lookup returns CDR1 SNHLY and CDR2 FYNNEI. The CDR3 sequence is 13 residues long. The ends lost 8 bases at V and 3 bases at J; junction bases unmatched: 2. Drawing the rest from reference TRBV2 and TRBJ2-3, the complete variable domain is EPEVTQTPSHQVTQMGQEVILRCVPISNHLYFYWYRQILGQKVEFLVSFYNNEISEKSEIFDDQFSVERPDGSNFTLKIRSTKLEDSAMYFCASWDRGTDTQYFGPGTRLTVL.

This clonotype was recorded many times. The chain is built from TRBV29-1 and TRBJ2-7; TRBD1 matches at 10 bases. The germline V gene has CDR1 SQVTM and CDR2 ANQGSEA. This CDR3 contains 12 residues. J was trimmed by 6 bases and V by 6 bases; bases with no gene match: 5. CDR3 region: CSVGQGGSEQYF. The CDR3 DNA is TGCAGCGTCGGACAGGGGGGCAGCGAGCAGTACTTC.

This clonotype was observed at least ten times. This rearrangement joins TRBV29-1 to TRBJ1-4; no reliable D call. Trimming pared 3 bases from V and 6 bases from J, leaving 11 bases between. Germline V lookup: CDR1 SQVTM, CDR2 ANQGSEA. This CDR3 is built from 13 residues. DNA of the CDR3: TGCAGCGTTGATCCGGGATTGGATGAAAAACTGTTTTTT. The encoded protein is CSVDPGLDEKLFF.

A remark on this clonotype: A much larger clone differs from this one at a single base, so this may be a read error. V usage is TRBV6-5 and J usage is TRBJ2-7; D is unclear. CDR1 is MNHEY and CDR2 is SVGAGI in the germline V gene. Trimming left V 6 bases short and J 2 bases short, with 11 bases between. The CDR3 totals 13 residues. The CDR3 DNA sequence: TGTGCCAGCAGCCGGTCAGGCCCCTACGAGCAGTACTTC. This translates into CASSRSGPYEQYF.

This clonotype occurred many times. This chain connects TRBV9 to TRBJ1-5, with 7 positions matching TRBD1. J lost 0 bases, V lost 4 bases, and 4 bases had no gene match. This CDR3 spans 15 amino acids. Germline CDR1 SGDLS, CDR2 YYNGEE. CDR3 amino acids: CASSPGQYSNQPQHF. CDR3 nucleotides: TGTGCCAGCAGCCCGGGACAGTATAGCAATCAGCCCCAGCATTTT.

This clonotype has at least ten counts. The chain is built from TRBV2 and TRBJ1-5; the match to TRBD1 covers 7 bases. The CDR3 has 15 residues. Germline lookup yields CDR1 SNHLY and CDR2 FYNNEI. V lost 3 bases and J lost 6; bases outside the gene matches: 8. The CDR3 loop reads CASSETGYSGQPQHF. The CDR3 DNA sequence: TGTGCCAGCAGTGAGACAGGGTACTCCGGTCAGCCCCAGCATTTT.

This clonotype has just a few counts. The CDR3 reads CASSGEALGTDTQYF. CDR3 coding DNA: TGTGCCAGCAGCGGGGAGGCTCTGGGCACAGATACGCAGTATTTT. This rearrangement joins TRBV9 to TRBJ2-3; weak D call: TRBD2 (6 bases). Trimming cost V 3 bases and J 1 base, with 12 bases left between them. CDR1 is SGDLS and CDR2 is YYNGEE in the germline V gene. The CDR3 is made up of 15 amino acids.

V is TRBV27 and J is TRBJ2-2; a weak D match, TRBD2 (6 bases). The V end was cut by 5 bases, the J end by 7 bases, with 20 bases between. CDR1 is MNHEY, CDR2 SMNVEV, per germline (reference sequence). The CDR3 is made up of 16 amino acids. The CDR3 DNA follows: TGTGCCAGCAGTCGCTATGGGGAGGCAGTAGGCGGGGAGCTGTTTTTT. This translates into CASSRYGEAVGGELFF.

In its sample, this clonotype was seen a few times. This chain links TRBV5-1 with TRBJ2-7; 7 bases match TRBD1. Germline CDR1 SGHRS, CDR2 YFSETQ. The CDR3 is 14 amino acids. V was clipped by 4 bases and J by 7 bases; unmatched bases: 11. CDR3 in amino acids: CASSPGTAAQEQYF. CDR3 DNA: TGCGCCAGCAGCCCCGGGACAGCGGCGCAAGAGCAGTACTTC.

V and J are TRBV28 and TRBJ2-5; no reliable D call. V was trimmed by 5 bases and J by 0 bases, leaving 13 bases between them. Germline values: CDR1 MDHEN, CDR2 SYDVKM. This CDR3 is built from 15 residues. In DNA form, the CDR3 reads TGTGCCAGCAGTGCAGTCCTCAGCGACCAAGAGACCCAGTACTTC. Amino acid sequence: CASSAVLSDQETQYF.

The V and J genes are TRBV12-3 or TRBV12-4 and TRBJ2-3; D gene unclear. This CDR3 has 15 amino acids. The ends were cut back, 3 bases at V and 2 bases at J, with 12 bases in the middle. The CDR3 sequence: CASSLTGPTTDTQYF. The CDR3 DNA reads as TGTGCCAGCAGTTTGACTGGCCCTACCACAGATACGCAGTATTTT.